This record looks at one T cell receptor beta chain sequence and its context. The antigen remains unidentified. This CDR3 is 16 amino acids long. CDR1 and CDR2 (germline): MNHNY, SVGAGI (reference sequence). The germline V and J ends were trimmed by 5 bases and 0 bases, with 16 bases remaining between them. Graft-derived tissue was subjected to processing to liberate intraepithelial and lamina propria lymphocytes. The record originates from a study of graft-versus-host responses after intestinal transplantation. Background on the study: Recipients were all induced with anti-thymocyte globulin, then given tacrolimus and steroids for around three years. The study's findings and limits: GvH clone levels peaked in circulation, and this peak was associated with early post-transplant HvG declines. Graft-versus-host to host-versus-graft clonal ratios in allografts were high in patients with graft-donor T cell macrochimerism. Recipient marrow contained GvH clones, some of which appeared first in ileum or blood.

This table comes from immunoSEQ multiplex PCR, and its TCRdb copy is limited to in-frame clones, with some not included. Among more than 30,000 clones listed, 75% to 90% were seen once. This rearrangement joins TRBV6-6 to TRBJ2-5; no firm D call. The TCR originated in a human patient who received an intestinal transplant, so some T cells may come from the graft donor. The sample here was ileum tissue, taken almost 210 days after intestinal transplant. The CDR3, as DNA: TGTGCCAGCAGTCCCTACCCGTTCGGAGACCAAGAGACCCAGTACTTC. The encoded protein is CASSPYPFGDQETQYF.